A single sample is the source of the 32 T cell receptor beta chains below, sequenced in a study of T cell repertoires in cytomegalovirus infection. TCRdb analysed the reads with MiXCR anew, one entry per CDR3 protein. The sample has 100,000 to 150,000 distinct CDR3 sequences, approximately 30% seen once. These TCRs are of unknown antigen specificity. Sequencing was performed on CD8+ T cells from cultured PBMCs, taken from culture after CMV antigen stimulation. The receptor source for this set is a human donor in good health (CMV status not recorded). Some clones in this sample may be carry-over from other donors' samples.

This clonotype was counted a few times. The gene calls are TRBV6-5 and TRBJ2-1; no definite D call. Germline V CDR1 and CDR2: MNHEY, SVGAGI. This CDR3 spans 14 amino acids. The V end was cut by 0 bases, the J end by 6 bases, with 9 bases between. The CDR3 loop reads CASSYSNGVNEQFF. CDR3 coding DNA: TGTGCCAGCAGTTACTCGAATGGAGTCAATGAGCAGTTCTTC.

This clonotype was counted a few times. V gene TRBV20-1 combines with J gene TRBJ2-4; TRBD1 or TRBD2 may be the D gene (5 bases each). Per germline, CDR1 DFQATT and CDR2 SNEGSKA (reference sequence). The CDR3 has 12 residues. V lost 4 bases and J 5 bases, leaving 9 bases between the germline ends. The CDR3 protein is CSATGTQNIQYF. In nucleotides, the CDR3 is TGCAGTGCTACCGGGACCCAAAACATTCAGTACTTC.

Worth noting for this clonotype: A much larger clone is a single base away; this may be a read error. The genes are TRBV7-2 and TRBJ1-4; D is unresolved. V lost 1 base, J lost 0 bases, and 12 bases lay in between. Germline V gene data show CDR1 as SGHTA and CDR2 as FQGNSA. There are 17 residues in the CDR3. The CDR3 DNA reads as TGTGCCAGCAGCTTAGACCACGTGGGGTCAACTAATGAAAAACTGTTTTTT. It yields the protein CASSLDHVGSTNEKLFF. Looking up the rest from reference TRBV7-2 and TRBJ1-4 gives the full variable domain: GAGVSQSPSNKVTEKGKDVELRCDPISGHTALYWYRQSLGQGLEFLIYFQGNSAPDKSGLPSDRFSAERTGGSVSTLTIQRTQQEDSAVYLCASSLDHVGSTNEKLFFGSGTQLSVL.

The rearrangement uses TRBV6-8 and TRBJ2-2; maybe TRBD2 (5 bases). This CDR3 spans 14 amino acids. V was pared by 4 bases and J by 3 bases, with 9 bases between. CDR1 and CDR2 (germline): MNHGY, SAAAGT. The CDR3 DNA sequence: TGTGCCAGCAGTTTGAGCGGTTACACCGGGGAGCTGTTTTTT. It translates to CASSLSGYTGELFF.

The V call is TRBV7-2, the J call TRBJ1-5, with 7 nucleotides matching TRBD1. Germline loops: CDR1 SGHTA, CDR2 FQGNSA. J lost 7 bases, V lost 0 bases, and 6 bases had no gene match. This CDR3 has 15 residues. In DNA, the CDR3 is TGTGCCAGCAGCTTAGCGCTTGAGGGGGCCCAGCCCCAGCATTTT. Translating gives CASSLALEGAQPQHF. Based on the CDR3 plus reference TRBV7-2 and TRBJ1-5, the full variable domain is GAGVSQSPSNKVTEKGKDVELRCDPISGHTALYWYRQSLGQGLEFLIYFQGNSAPDKSGLPSDRFSAERTGGSVSTLTIQRTQQEDSAVYLCASSLALEGAQPQHFGDGTRLSIL.

As for this clonotype: Its ends do not fully match the called genes, so a read error is possible. The chain couples TRBV7-9 to TRBJ1-1; D is possibly TRBD1 (5 bases). CDR1 SEHNR and CDR2 FQNEAQ come from the germline V gene (reference sequence). This CDR3 has 14 residues. DNA for the CDR3: TGTGCCGGCAGCCGTTACAGGCTTAACACTGAAGCTTTCTTT. This codes for CAGSRYRLNTEAFF.

The rearrangement uses TRBV18 and TRBJ1-5, with D possibly matching TRBD1 (6 bases). The CDR3 sequence is 15 residues long. The germline V gene has CDR1 KGHSH and CDR2 LQKENI. The V end was cut by 2 bases, the J end by 4 bases, with 12 bases between. CDR3 protein: CASSPNTGRNQPQHF. CDR3 bases: TGTGCCAGCTCACCAAATACAGGGCGTAATCAGCCCCAGCATTTT.

The genes are TRBV25-1 and TRBJ1-6; D uncertain. The CDR3 length is 13 residues. The germline V gene has CDR1 MGHDK and CDR2 SYGVNS. Trimming shortened V by 1 base and J by 7 bases, and 5 bases separated the two germline ends. CDR3 bases: TGTGCCAGCAGTGAATTAGGGAATTCACCCCTCCACTTT. Protein product: CASSELGNSPLHF.

In this sample, this clonotype turned up a few times. The chain employs TRBV27 and TRBJ1-1, with D possibly being TRBD1 (6 bases). The V and J ends lost 3 bases and 4 bases respectively, with 9 bases between them. This CDR3 has 13 amino acids. From germline, CDR1 is MNHEY and CDR2 SMNVEV (reference sequence). The CDR3 reads CASSFGGGTEAFF. The DNA of the CDR3 is TGTGCCAGCAGTTTTGGGGGCGGCACTGAAGCTTTCTTT.

This clonotype was observed a few times. The chain uses TRBV7-2 and TRBJ2-7; TRBD1 agrees at 7 bases. V lost 2 bases to trimming and J lost 5 bases; unmatched junction nucleotides: 0. The germline V gene has CDR1 SGHTA and CDR2 FQGNSA. The CDR3 runs to 12 residues. The CDR3 DNA follows: TGTGCCAGCAGCTTAACAGGGGACGAGCAGTACTTC. Translated, it gives CASSLTGDEQYF.

The gene calls are TRBV2 and TRBJ1-3, with D uncertain. The CDR3 loop spans 14 amino acids. CDR1 is SNHLY, CDR2 FYNNEI, per germline. V lost 0 bases to trimming and J lost 3 bases, with 6 bases between them. The CDR3 loop is CASSEAGFGNTIYF. CDR3 bases: TGTGCCAGCAGTGAAGCGGGGTTTGGAAACACCATATATTTT.

The J gene is TRBJ2-1, the V gene TRBV6-2 or TRBV6-3; D is perhaps TRBD2 (7 bases). Germline V gives CDR1 MNHEY, CDR2 SVGEGT. The V end was cut by 2 bases, the J end by 7 bases, with 15 bases between. CDR3 size: 15 residues. The CDR3 DNA is TGTGCCAGCAGTTACGGGGGGGCCACGGGTAATGAGCAGTTCTTC. As protein: CASSYGGATGNEQFF.

The sample holds a few counts of this clonotype. This chain connects TRBV11-2 to TRBJ2-2; perhaps TRBD2 as D (5 bases). V was trimmed by 8 bases and J by 3 bases, leaving 19 bases between them. Germline CDR1 is SGHAT and CDR2 is FQNNGV. This CDR3 contains 16 residues. The CDR3 DNA reads as TGTGCCAGCGCCAAGCCCAGTACGGGGTACACCGGGGAGCTGTTTTTT. Protein: CASAKPSTGYTGELFF.

This sequence joins TRBV6-8 and TRBJ1-1, with D unclear. This CDR3 has 14 amino acids. The germline gives CDR1 MNHGY, CDR2 SAAAGT. The V end was cut by 2 bases, the J end by 4 bases, with 11 bases between. CDR3 protein: CASSYDPSGTEAFF. The DNA for the CDR3 is TGTGCCAGCAGTTACGACCCGAGTGGCACTGAAGCTTTCTTT.

The chain carries TRBV7-8 and TRBJ1-1; D unclear. Germline V lookup: CDR1 SGHVS, CDR2 FQNEAQ. This CDR3 has 12 amino acids. V lost 5 bases to trimming and J lost 6 bases, with 10 bases between them. This CDR3 reads CASSPGFAEAFF. The CDR3 DNA is TGTGCCAGCAGCCCCGGGTTTGCTGAAGCTTTCTTT.

This clonotype was observed a few times. The V gene is TRBV7-3, the J gene TRBJ2-2, with D possibly being TRBD2 (6 bases). V was shortened by 5 bases and J by 4 bases, with 17 bases between the two germline ends. Germline V gives CDR1 SGHTA, CDR2 FQGTGA. The CDR3 runs 16 residues. CDR3 amino acids: CASSPHGGRATGELFF. The DNA for the CDR3 is TGTGCCAGCAGCCCCCATGGAGGGCGTGCCACCGGGGAGCTGTTTTTT.

This clonotype has just a few counts. This chain uses TRBV27 with TRBJ2-3, with D maybe TRBD2 (6 bases). This CDR3 is built from 16 residues. The ends were cut back, 6 bases at V and 0 bases at J, with 16 bases in the middle. From germline, CDR1 is MNHEY and CDR2 SMNVEV (reference sequence). Here the CDR3 reads CASSPLLAGSTDTQYF. The CDR3 DNA reads TGTGCCAGCAGCCCTCTGCTGGCGGGGAGCACAGATACGCAGTATTTT.

This clonotype was seen only a few times. The gene calls are TRBV7-8 and TRBJ1-6; D may be TRBD1 (6 bases). V was cut by 6 bases and J by 7 bases, with 16 bases left in between. CDR3 size: 15 residues. CDR1 SGHVS and CDR2 FQNEAQ come from the germline V gene. The CDR3 DNA reads as TGTGCCAGCAGTTCCTGGACAGACTCAAATTCACCCCTCCACTTT. Its protein is CASSSWTDSNSPLHF.

This clonotype was observed at least ten times. The V call is TRBV28, the J call TRBJ1-5; TRBD1 matches 7 bases. The ends lost 9 bases at V and 3 bases at J; junction bases unmatched: 8. The CDR3 is 14 amino acids. CDR1 MDHEN and CDR2 SYDVKM come from the germline V gene. The chain's CDR3 is CASSTGLNNQPQHF. DNA of the CDR3: TGTGCCAGTTCGACAGGGTTAAACAATCAGCCCCAGCATTTT.

At least ten counts were recorded for this clonotype. The chain employs TRBV7-2 and TRBJ1-6; no definite D call. The CDR3 has 18 residues. Deletions cut 1 base from V and 0 bases from J, with 13 bases between. CDR1 and CDR2 from the germline V gene are SGHTA and FQGNSA. The CDR3 reads CASSLVYSGSSYNSPLHF. CDR3 in DNA: TGTGCCAGCAGCTTAGTCTATAGCGGAAGCTCCTATAATTCACCCCTCCACTTT. The complete variable domain, with remaining parts taken from reference TRBV7-2 and TRBJ1-6, reads GAGVSQSPSNKVTEKGKDVELRCDPISGHTALYWYRQSLGQGLEFLIYFQGNSAPDKSGLPSDRFSAERTGGSVSTLTIQRTQQEDSAVYLCASSLVYSGSSYNSPLHFGNGTRLTVT.

This clonotype was detected many times. This sequence joins TRBV4-3 and TRBJ1-6, with D maybe TRBD1 (6 bases). Germline V lookup: CDR1 LGHNA, CDR2 YSLEER. V was clipped by 4 bases and J by 4 bases, with 14 bases between them. The CDR3 sequence is 16 residues long. CDR3 sequence: CASSPETGDYNSPLHF. The CDR3 region has the DNA TGCGCCAGCAGCCCCGAGACAGGCGATTATAATTCACCCCTCCACTTT.

A few counts support this clonotype. J is TRBJ2-3 and V is TRBV11-2; D is ambiguous. Germline V gene sequence: CDR1 SGHAT, CDR2 FQNNGV. This CDR3 has 14 amino acids. V shed 3 bases and J shed 4 bases, with 11 bases lying between them. CDR3 sequence: CASSLDAGADTQYF. CDR3 nucleotide sequence: TGTGCCAGCAGCTTGGATGCCGGCGCAGATACGCAGTATTTT.

The chain is built from TRBV6-6 and TRBJ2-2; 7 bases align to TRBD1. CDR1 and CDR2 from the germline V gene are MNHNY and SVGAGI (reference sequence). The CDR3 is made up of 17 amino acids. Trimming at V came to 4 bases and at J to 1 base, leaving 9 bases not matched to a gene. This chain's CDR3 is CASSSNPRDRNTGELFF. Here the CDR3 DNA reads TGTGCCAGCAGTTCCAACCCCCGGGACAGGAACACCGGGGAGCTGTTTTTT.

There are a few counts of this clonotype. The CDR3 DNA is TGTGCCAGTAGTATAGATCGGTACATGAACACTGAAGCTTTCTTT. Amino acid sequence: CASSIDRYMNTEAFF. This chain connects TRBV19 to TRBJ1-1, with D hard to call. The germline V and J ends were trimmed by 0 bases and 0 bases, with 8 bases remaining between them. The CDR3 totals 15 residues. From germline, CDR1 is LNHDA and CDR2 SQIVND (reference sequence).

Many counts were recorded for this clonotype. This chain's CDR3 is CASSFTGGEQYF. The DNA of the CDR3 is TGTGCCAGCAGCTTTACAGGGGGCGAGCAGTACTTC. The chain carries TRBV7-2 and TRBJ2-7; 8 nucleotides match TRBD1. The CDR3 extends over 12 amino acids. The germline CDR1 and CDR2 sequences are SGHTA and FQGNSA. The trim removed 3 bases at V and 6 bases at J, leaving 1 base unmatched.

The CDR3 reads CASRLGQDFSYNSPLHF. As DNA, the CDR3 is TGTGCCAGCAGACTGGGACAGGACTTCTCCTATAATTCACCCCTCCACTTT. The J gene is TRBJ1-6, the V gene TRBV12-3 or TRBV12-4; 8 positions match TRBD1. Trimming at V came to 6 bases and at J to 0 bases, leaving 7 bases not matched to a gene. CDR3 length: 17 amino acids.

The J gene is TRBJ1-2, the V gene TRBV7-9; TRBD1 is a possible D gene (6 bases). Germline-derived CDR1 and CDR2 are SEHNR and FQNEAQ (reference sequence). The CDR3 runs to 15 residues. The germline V and J ends were trimmed by 4 bases and 3 bases, with 15 bases remaining between them. The CDR3 sequence: CASSSTGQGYYGYTF. For the CDR3, the DNA is TGTGCCAGCAGCTCCACCGGGCAGGGGTACTATGGCTACACCTTC.

In its sample, this clonotype was seen a few times. This chain connects TRBV19 to TRBJ1-2; D possibly corresponds to TRBD1 (5 bases). Looked up from germline, CDR1 is LNHDA and CDR2 is SQIVND (reference sequence). Trimming removed 3 bases at V and 7 bases at J, with 12 bases between. The CDR3 spans 13 residues. The CDR3 here is CASSIQGLAGYTF. The CDR3 bases are TGTGCCAGTAGTATTCAGGGTTTGGCTGGCTACACCTTC.

This clonotype was seen a handful of times. V gene TRBV18 combines with J gene TRBJ1-5, with TRBD1 as a possible D gene (6 bases). CDR3 length: 15 residues. The V end lost 4 bases, the J end lost 2 bases, and 12 bases lay between the germline ends. Germline V gene sequence: CDR1 KGHSH, CDR2 LQKENI. The CDR3 nucleotides are TGTGCCAGCTCACAGCAACAGGGCGGCAATCAGCCCCAGCATTTT. It translates to CASSQQQGGNQPQHF.

This clonotype turned up a few times. V gene TRBV6-5 combines with J gene TRBJ2-1, with TRBD1 matching 8 bases. Trimming cost V 0 bases and J 5 bases; bases outside gene matches: 6. This CDR3 region has 16 residues. Germline V lookup: CDR1 MNHEY, CDR2 SVGAGI. CDR3 region: CASSYSMGQDHNEQFF. CDR3 in DNA: TGTGCCAGCAGTTACTCGATGGGACAGGACCACAATGAGCAGTTCTTC.

As to this clonotype: The germline gene is not matched at one end of the junction; a read error may be the cause. This chain links TRBV4-1 with TRBJ2-6, with 7 bases lining up with TRBD1. The CDR3 contains 21 residues. In germline, CDR1 is MGHRA, CDR2 YSYEKL. CDR3: CASSQDLRGQTFVSGASVLTF. The CDR3 DNA follows: TGCGCCAGCAGCCAAGATCTCAGGGGACAGACATTCGTCTCCGGGGCCAGCGTCCTGACTTTC.

The chain has TRBV19 and TRBJ1-5; D is uncertain. V was trimmed by 0 bases and J by 0 bases, leaving 12 bases between them. The CDR3 consists of 17 residues. Germline V gene sequence: CDR1 LNHDA, CDR2 SQIVND (reference sequence). In DNA, the CDR3 is TGTGCCAGTAGTATAGATGCAGGAGATTATAGCAATCAGCCCCAGCATTTT. Translating it yields CASSIDAGDYSNQPQHF.